The rows below give T cell receptor beta chains drawn from one sample of a study of technical replicates of blood from a handful of donors. Repertoires were generated with immunoSEQ multiplex PCR, while TCRdb's copy carries only in-frame clones and drops some. The repertoire consists of tens of thousands of clones, with around 94% occurring once and the leading ten covering roughly 0.26%. The sequencing input was T cells isolated from PBMCs. These receptors all come from a human donor in good health. Each CDR3 is given with its conserved first and last residue. Fields, in order: D gene, J gene, clone size, V gene, CDR3 DNA, CDR3 protein. The D gene is left open where the match is weak. Expanded clones are given a class, and other clones once, few, many or no size at all.

. | TRBJ2-1 | . | TRBV27 | TGTGCCAGCAGTTCTGCGGGGGCCCTTTACAATGAGCAGTTCTTC | CASSSAGALYNEQFF
TRBD1 | TRBJ1-4 | . | TRBV7-2 | TGTGCCAGCAGCTTAGGAAGACAGGGGGCTTATGAAAAACTGTTTTTT | CASSLGRQGAYEKLFF
TRBD1 | TRBJ1-1 | . | TRBV11-1 | TGTGCCAGCAGCGGCCGGACAGGGACTGAAGCTTTCTTT | CASSGRTGTEAFF
TRBD1 | TRBJ2-1 | . | TRBV11-3 | TGTGCCAGCAGCTCTAAGCCCCACCGGGACAGAAATTACAATGAGCAGTTCTTC | CASSSKPHRDRNYNEQFF
TRBD2 | TRBJ2-1 | . | TRBV5-1 | TGCGCCAGCAGCCCCCTTACTAGCGGTCCCTACAATGAGCAGTTCTTC | CASSPLTSGPYNEQFF
. | TRBJ2-1 | . | TRBV6-1 | TGTGCCAGCAGTGAAGGCCCCCGGGTCTACAATGAGCAGTTCTTC | CASSEGPRVYNEQFF
. | TRBJ2-1 | . | TRBV6-5 | TGTGCCAGCAACTCAGGGGCCTTTCTCTACAATGAGCAGTTCTTC | CASNSGAFLYNEQFF
TRBD1 | TRBJ1-3 | . | TRBV30 | TGTGCCTGGAGTGCCGCGGACAGGGTTGGTGGAAACACCATATATTTT | CAWSAADRVGGNTIYF
TRBD1 | TRBJ1-1 | few | TRBV29-1 | TGCAGCGTCAAGGGACAGTTCTTCATGAACACTGAAGCTTTCTTT | CSVKGQFFMNTEAFF
. | TRBJ1-6 | . | TRBV6-5 | TGTGCCAGCAGCGCTGCACAGGGTAGCTCACCCCTCCACTTT | CASSAAQGSSPLHF
. | TRBJ1-5 | once | TRBV4-2 | TGTGCCAGCAGCCCTTTGACACTTTCTAATCAGCCCCAGCATTTT | CASSPLTLSNQPQHF
TRBD2 | TRBJ2-7 | . | TRBV19 | TGTGCCAGTAGTAAGGGACTAGCGGGCTCCTACGAGCAGTACTTC | CASSKGLAGSYEQYF
. | TRBJ2-7 | . | TRBV2 | TGTGCCAGCTTAATTGACACGACCACCTACGAGCAGTACTTC | CASLIDTTTYEQYF
TRBD1 | TRBJ1-5 | . | TRBV6-1 | TGTGCCAGCAGTGCTAGACAGGGTGATCAGCCCCAGCATTTT | CASSARQGDQPQHF
. | TRBJ2-2 | . | TRBV2 | TGTGCCAGCAGTGGGCGGGGGCCGAACACCGGGGAGCTGTTTTTT | CASSGRGPNTGELFF
. | TRBJ2-1 | . | TRBV19 | TGTGCCAGTAGTATCCCGGGGCGGGGCCGTCGTACCCACAATGAGCAGTTCTTC | CASSIPGRGRRTHNEQFF
TRBD1 | TRBJ1-6 | . | TRBV25-1 | TGTGCCAGCAGTGAACTGGGACAGGGTGCTTCACCCCTCCACTTT | CASSELGQGASPLHF
TRBD1 | TRBJ2-2 | . | TRBV10-1 | TGCGCCAGCGGTCCCGACAGGGTATCAACCGGGGAGCTGTTTTTT | CASGPDRVSTGELFF
. | TRBJ2-1 | . | TRBV4-1 | TGCGCCAGCAGCCAGCCCGCCGGCAGGGTTCCCTACAATGAGCAGTTCTTC | CASSQPAGRVPYNEQFF
. | TRBJ1-2 | . | TRBV7-9 | TGTGCCAGCAGCCACTCAGACAGGCCTACTGGCTACACCTTC | CASSHSDRPTGYTF